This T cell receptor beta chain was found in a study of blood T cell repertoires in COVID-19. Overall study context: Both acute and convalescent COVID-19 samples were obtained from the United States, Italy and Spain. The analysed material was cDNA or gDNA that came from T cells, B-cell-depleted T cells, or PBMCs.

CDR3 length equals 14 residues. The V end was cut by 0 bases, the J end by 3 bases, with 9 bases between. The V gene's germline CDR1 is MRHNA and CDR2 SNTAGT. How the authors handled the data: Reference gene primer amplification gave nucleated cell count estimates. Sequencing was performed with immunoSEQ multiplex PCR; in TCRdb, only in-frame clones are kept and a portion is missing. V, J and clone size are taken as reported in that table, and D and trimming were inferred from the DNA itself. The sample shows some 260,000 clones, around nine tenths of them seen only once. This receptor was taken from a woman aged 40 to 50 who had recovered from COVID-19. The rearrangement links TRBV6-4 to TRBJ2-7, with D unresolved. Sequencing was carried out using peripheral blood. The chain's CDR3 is CASSDSNGNYEQYF. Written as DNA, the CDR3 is TGTGCCAGCAGTGACTCAAACGGTAACTACGAGCAGTACTTC.